The clone carrying this TCR beta chain was counted once. Its antigen is still unknown. Treatment reported: oral pan-JAK inhibitor, 5-10 mg twice daily. TCR sequencing used cDNA made by reverse transcription of extracted RNA. Sequenced by immunoSEQ multiplex PCR; TCRdb stores in-frame clones only, minus some. The profile shows around 200,000 clones, about 60% of them singletons. In germline, CDR1 is LNHDA, CDR2 SQIVND (reference sequence). The CDR3 has 14 residues. The V and J ends lost 6 bases and 3 bases, in that order; junction bases with no gene match: 5. This record belongs to a study of CD8+ T cells in alopecia areata. For the study at large: Treatment with tofacitinib (6 to 18 months) was followed by 6 months off drug. Scoring treated patients' severity relied on the percentage of scalp area affected.

General study findings and limits: Scalp clonality decreased significantly with tofacitinib, and so did expanded CD8+ clones among the top 100.

The material was CD8+ T cells sorted from blood, obtained at week 24, from a patient treated with tofacitinib. The rearrangement uses TRBV19 and TRBJ2-1; 7 nucleotides align to TRBD1. The sequence was collected from a human donor with alopecia areata. CDR3 coding DNA: TGTGCCAGTAGACAGGGGTCGAGCTACAATGAGCAGTTCTTC. Protein product: CASRQGSSYNEQFF.